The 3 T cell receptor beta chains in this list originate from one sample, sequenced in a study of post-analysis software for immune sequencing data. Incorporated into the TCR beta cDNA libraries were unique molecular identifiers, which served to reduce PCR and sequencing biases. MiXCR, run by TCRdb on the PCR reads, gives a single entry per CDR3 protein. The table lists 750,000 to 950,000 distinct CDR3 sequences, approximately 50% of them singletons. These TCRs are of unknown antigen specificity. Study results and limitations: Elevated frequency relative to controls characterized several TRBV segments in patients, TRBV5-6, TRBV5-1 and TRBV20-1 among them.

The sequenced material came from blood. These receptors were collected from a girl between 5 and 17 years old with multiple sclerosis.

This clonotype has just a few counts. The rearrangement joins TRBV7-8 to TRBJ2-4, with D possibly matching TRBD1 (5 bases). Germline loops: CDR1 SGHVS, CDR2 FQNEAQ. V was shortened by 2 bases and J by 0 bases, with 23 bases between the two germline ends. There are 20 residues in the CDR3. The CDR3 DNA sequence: TGTGCCAGCAGCTTATCCCAGACCCTGGACACGTTACTAGCCAAAAACATTCAGTACTTC. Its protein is CASSLSQTLDTLLAKNIQYF.

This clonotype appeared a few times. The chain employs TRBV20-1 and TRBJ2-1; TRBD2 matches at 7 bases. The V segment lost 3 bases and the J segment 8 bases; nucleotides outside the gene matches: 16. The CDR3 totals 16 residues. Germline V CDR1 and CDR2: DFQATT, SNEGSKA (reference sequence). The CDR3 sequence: CSARAPSPGGSDEQFF. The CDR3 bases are TGCAGTGCTAGGGCCCCGTCTCCAGGCGGGAGCGATGAGCAGTTCTTC.

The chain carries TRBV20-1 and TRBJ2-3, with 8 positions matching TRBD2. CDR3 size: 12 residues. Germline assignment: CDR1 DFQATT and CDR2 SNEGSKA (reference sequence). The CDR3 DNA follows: TGCAGCGGGAGGGTGACCACAGATACGCAGTATTTT. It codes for CSGRVTTDTQYF.